The T cell receptor (beta chain) under discussion was sequenced for a study of shared clonotypes between healthy human individuals. Study-wide context: Each donor's CD4 naive and CD4 memory cells filled three plates apiece, CD8 naive two, and CD8 memory one.

For this clone: Its target is not known.

The germline V gene has CDR1 SEHNR and CDR2 FQNEAQ (reference sequence). The CDR3 spans 14 residues. V lost 3 bases and J 5 bases, leaving 11 bases between the germline ends. Study results and caveats: Shared across a few donors were around 5% of the naive CD4 clonotypes. Generation probabilities were higher for clonotypes shared across all four sorted-subset donors than for unshared ones.

The table came from immunoSEQ multiplex PCR; TCRdb's copy has only in-frame clones and leaves some out. The profile shows approximately 640,000 clones, 60% to 80% of them singletons. The sample consisted of memory CD4+ T cells sorted from blood. Subset specified: CD45RA-negative fraction. The chain carries TRBV7-9 and TRBJ2-1, with D tentatively TRBD2 (5 bases). The origin of this receptor is a woman under 40 in good health. CDR3 DNA sequence: TGTGCCAGCAGCTTGAGCGGCGATGACAATGAGCAGTTCTTC. It translates to CASSLSGDDNEQFF.